The next 15 T cell receptor beta chains were all read from a single sample in a study of CD8+ T cells in alopecia areata. After isolation, RNA underwent reverse transcription to generate cDNA as the sequencing template. Profiled with immunoSEQ multiplex PCR; TCRdb holds only in-frame clones, not every one. The table has 150,000 or so clones, around 55% seen once. The source material was CD8+ T cells sorted from blood, sampled at week 0. These receptors were collected from a human donor with alopecia areata.

The chain combines TRBV30 with TRBJ2-7, with a weak D call TRBD2 (6 bases). This CDR3 spans 13 amino acids. V was clipped by 3 bases and J by 7 bases, with 16 bases between them. Germline CDR1 reads GTSNPN; CDR2 reads SVGIG (reference sequence). CDR3 amino acids: CAWSASEWGEQYF. CDR3 DNA sequence: TGTGCCTGGAGCGCTAGCGAATGGGGTGAGCAGTACTTC.

This sequence joins TRBV9 and TRBJ2-2, with D perhaps TRBD1 (5 bases). CDR3 length: 13 residues. Looked up from germline, CDR1 is SGDLS and CDR2 is YYNGEE. The germline V and J ends were trimmed by 0 bases and 5 bases, with 5 bases remaining between them. In nucleotides, the CDR3 is TGTGCCAGCAGCGTAGAGGGGACCGGGGAGCTGTTTTTT. It codes for CASSVEGTGELFF.

The chain uses TRBV30 and TRBJ1-6, with no clear D. This CDR3 contains 13 residues. CDR1 GTSNPN and CDR2 SVGIG come from the germline V gene (reference sequence). Trimming pared 3 bases from V and 6 bases from J, leaving 9 bases between. The CDR3 loop is CAWSDGPNSPLHF. In DNA, the CDR3 is TGTGCCTGGAGCGACGGCCCTAATTCACCCCTCCACTTT. Filled out from reference TRBV30 and TRBJ1-6, the complete variable domain reads SQTIHQWPATLVQPVGSPLSLECTVEGTSNPNLYWYRQAAGRGLQLLFYSVGIGQISSEVPQNLSASRPQDRQFILSSKKLLLSDSGFYLCAWSDGPNSPLHFGNGTRLTVT.

The genes are TRBV5-6 and TRBJ2-7; D is unresolved. V dropped 4 bases and J dropped 6 bases, with 8 bases sitting between them. The CDR3 consists of 11 residues. Germline values: CDR1 SGHDT, CDR2 YYEEEE. CDR3 sequence (DNA): TGTGCCAGCAGCAGGAATGGCGAGCAGTACTTC. Protein: CASSRNGEQYF.

The chain couples TRBV14 to TRBJ2-7; no firm D call. This CDR3 is 13 amino acids long. Between the trimmed V and J ends, which lost 0 bases and 2 bases, there was a span of 5 bases. Germline CDR1 is SGHDN and CDR2 is FVKESK. The CDR3 protein is CASSQEWPYEQYF. The DNA for the CDR3 is TGTGCCAGCAGCCAAGAGTGGCCCTACGAGCAGTACTTC.

The chain joins TRBV9 to TRBJ2-1; 12 bases line up with TRBD2. Germline V CDR1 and CDR2: SGDLS, YYNGEE. The ends lost 3 bases at V and 3 bases at J; junction bases unmatched: 4. CDR3 size: 16 residues. As DNA, the CDR3 is TGTGCCAGCAGCGCCGGACTAGCGGGGATCTACAATGAGCAGTTCTTC. Its translation: CASSAGLAGIYNEQFF.

The table lists this clone with a count of one. The rearrangement joins TRBV30 to TRBJ1-2; 9 bases match TRBD1. The J segment lost 7 bases and the V segment lost 5 bases, leaving 8 bases of the junction unmatched. This CDR3 is built from 13 residues. Germline loops: CDR1 GTSNPN, CDR2 SVGIG (reference sequence). For the CDR3, the DNA is TGTGCCTGGGCATCCGGACAGGGGTTTGGCTACACCTTC. Translated, it gives CAWASGQGFGYTF.

The chain has TRBV27 and TRBJ1-2, with TRBD1 identical over 10 bases. The CDR3 has 14 amino acids. Trimming took 3 bases from V and 7 from J; bases not matched to a gene: 5. CDR1 and CDR2 from the germline V gene are MNHEY and SMNVEV (reference sequence). CDR3 amino acids: CASSFLGQGGGYTF. The CDR3 DNA reads as TGTGCCAGCAGTTTCTTAGGACAGGGGGGTGGCTACACCTTC.

This clone showed up just a few times. The V and J genes are TRBV7-9 and TRBJ2-7; D is unresolved. Germline CDR1 SEHNR, CDR2 FQNEAQ (reference sequence). V lost 1 base to trimming and J lost 1 base, with 8 bases between them. This CDR3 is built from 14 residues. The chain's CDR3 is CASSLVSKSYEQYF. The CDR3 DNA reads as TGTGCCAGCAGCTTAGTTTCCAAGTCCTACGAGCAGTACTTC. Together with reference TRBV7-9 and TRBJ2-7, the CDR3 gives the full variable domain: DTGVSQNPRHKITKRGQNVTFRCDPISEHNRLYWYRQTLGQGPEFLTYFQNEAQLEKSRLLSDRFSAERPKGSFSTLEIQRTEQGDSAMYLCASSLVSKSYEQYFGPGTRLTVT.

The rearrangement uses TRBV6-6 and TRBJ1-1; D is unclear. V lost 8 bases, J lost 0 bases, and 7 bases lay in between. There are 12 residues in the CDR3. The V gene's germline CDR1 is MNHNY and CDR2 SVGAGI (reference sequence). The DNA of the CDR3 is TGTGCCAGCGCGGAGATGAACACTGAAGCTTTCTTT. Protein product: CASAEMNTEAFF.

This clone was seen only once. The chain employs TRBV5-1 and TRBJ2-3; D is ambiguous. The CDR3 covers 13 residues. Germline lookup yields CDR1 SGHRS and CDR2 YFSETQ. The V gene lost 1 base and the J gene lost 4 bases, with 7 bases spanning the gap. The CDR3 bases are TGCGCCAGCAGCTTGATTGGCCCAGATACGCAGTATTTT. Its protein product is CASSLIGPDTQYF. Complete variable domain (other parts from reference TRBV5-1 and TRBJ2-3): KAGVTQTPRYLIKTRGQQVTLSCSPISGHRSVSWYQQTPGQGLQFLFEYFSETQRNKGNFPGRFSGRQFSNSRSEMNVSTLELGDSALYLCASSLIGPDTQYFGPGTRLTVL.

This chain links TRBV7-2 with TRBJ2-7, with 8 bases fitting TRBD2. CDR3 length equals 18 residues. V lost 1 base and J lost 0; bases outside the gene matches: 11. Germline assignment: CDR1 SGHTA and CDR2 FQGNSA. CDR3 amino acids: CASSLVGLRGEFSYEQYF. The CDR3 nucleotides read TGTGCCAGCAGCTTAGTCGGTTTGCGGGGGGAATTCTCCTACGAGCAGTACTTC.

V gene TRBV7-8 combines with J gene TRBJ2-7; D may correspond to TRBD1 or TRBD2 (5 bases each). The V gene lost 4 bases and the J gene lost 12 bases, with 13 bases spanning the gap. Germline CDR1 is SGHVS and CDR2 is FQNEAQ. The CDR3 length is 11 residues. CDR3 region: CASSYERDRYF. CDR3 coding DNA: TGTGCCAGCAGCTATGAAAGGGACCGGTACTTC.

The rearrangement uses TRBV10-2 and TRBJ1-1, with TRBD1 matching over 7 bases. CDR3 length: 14 residues. The germline CDR1 and CDR2 sequences are WSHSY and SAAADI. V shed 0 bases, J shed 12 bases, and the junction held 10 bases outside the gene matches. CDR3 residues: CASSESGTVLEPFF. As DNA, the CDR3 is TGCGCCAGCAGTGAGTCGGGGACAGTCCTAGAACCTTTCTTT.

The chain couples TRBV2 to TRBJ1-2; 7 bases are a match to TRBD1. Germline-derived CDR1 and CDR2 are SNHLY and FYNNEI. J was trimmed by 4 bases and V by 6 bases; bases with no gene match: 8. The CDR3 sequence is 14 residues long. CDR3 nucleotides: TGTGCCAGCAGAATGACAGGGATGGGCTATGGCTACACCTTC. Encoded protein: CASRMTGMGYGYTF.